This T cell receptor beta chain was documented in a study of human T cells and chemical hapten exposure. The time point was: patch test 1, 2 weeks after DPC sensitization. Treatment of the sample: therapeutic diphenylcyclopropenone sensitization with weekly scalp DPC. Suited to DPC and affected by alopecia, the donors ranged from 18 to 70 years old. Germline lookup yields CDR1 SEHNR and CDR2 FQNEAQ (reference sequence). V lost 5 bases, J lost 7 bases, and 17 bases lay in between. The CDR3 runs to 14 residues. For the library, individual cDNA molecules each received unique molecular identifiers. MiXCR was run by TCRdb on the RACE reads, yielding one entry per CDR3 protein. The sample includes 150,000 to 200,000 distinct CDR3 sequences, about 15% of them seen just once. This clonotype was observed a few times.

The rearrangement links TRBV7-9 to TRBJ2-5; possible D gene TRBD2, 6 bases. The receptor's source is a woman in her twenties or thirties with alopecia areata. Some clones in this sample may be carry-over from other donors' samples. This sample comprised whole blood, obtained in connection with sensitization to the hapten diphenylcyclopropenone (DPC). CDR3 sequence reads: CASSPRTQGGTQYF. In nucleotides, the CDR3 is TGTGCCAGCAGCCCGAGGACCCAGGGAGGGACCCAGTACTTC.